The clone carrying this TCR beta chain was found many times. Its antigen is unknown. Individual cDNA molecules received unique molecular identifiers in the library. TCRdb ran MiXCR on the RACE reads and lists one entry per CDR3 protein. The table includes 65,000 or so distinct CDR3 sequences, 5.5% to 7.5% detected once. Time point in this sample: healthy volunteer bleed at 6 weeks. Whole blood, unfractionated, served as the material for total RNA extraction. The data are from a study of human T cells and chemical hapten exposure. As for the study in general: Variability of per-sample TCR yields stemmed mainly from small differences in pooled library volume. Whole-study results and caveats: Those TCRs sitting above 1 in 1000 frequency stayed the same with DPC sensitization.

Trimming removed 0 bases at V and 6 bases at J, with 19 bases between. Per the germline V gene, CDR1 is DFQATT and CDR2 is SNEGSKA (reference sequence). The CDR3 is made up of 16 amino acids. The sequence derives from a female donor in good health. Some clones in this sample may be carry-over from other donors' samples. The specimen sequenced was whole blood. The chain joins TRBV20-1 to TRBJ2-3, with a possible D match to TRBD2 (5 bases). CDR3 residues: CSARDQRARGYDTQYF. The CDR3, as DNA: TGCAGTGCTAGAGATCAGCGCGCCAGAGGGTACGATACGCAGTATTTT.